Shown below are 18 T cell receptor beta chains from a single sample sequenced in a study of blood T cell repertoires in COVID-19. Profiling relied on immunoSEQ multiplex PCR, and the TCRdb table lists in-frame clones only, not all of them. The sample carries 230,000 or so clones, roughly four fifths recorded once. Material: peripheral blood. The receptors stem from a man aged 50 to 59 with active or convalescent COVID-19.

The V call is TRBV3-1 (or the pseudogene TRBV3-2), the J call TRBJ1-2, with D possibly TRBD1 on 5 matching bases. The CDR3 loop spans 14 amino acids. Germline CDR1 reads LGHDT; CDR2 reads YNNKEL (reference sequence). The V and J ends lost 1 base and 3 bases respectively, with 9 bases between them. This CDR3 is CASSQVTGDYGYTF. DNA of the CDR3: TGTGCCAGCAGCCAAGTTACAGGCGACTATGGCTACACCTTC.

V usage is TRBV6-4 and J usage is TRBJ1-2, with 8 bases identical to TRBD1. Germline-derived CDR1 and CDR2 are MRHNA and SNTAGT. The CDR3 totals 14 residues. After removal of 6 bases from V and 3 bases from J, the junction contained 6 bases not matched to a gene. This CDR3 reads CASRGDRIHYGYTF. In nucleotides, the CDR3 is TGTGCCAGCAGGGGGGACAGGATCCACTATGGCTACACCTTC.

The chain recombines TRBV5-1 with TRBJ1-1; a possible D gene is TRBD1 (6 bases). Germline loops: CDR1 SGHRS, CDR2 YFSETQ. CDR3 length: 14 amino acids. V lost 4 bases to trimming and J lost 1 base, with 11 bases between them. The CDR3 region is CASSPTGKNTEAFF. The CDR3 DNA follows: TGCGCCAGCAGCCCTACAGGGAAGAACACTGAAGCTTTCTTT.

This clone was seen only once. This chain uses TRBV21-1 with TRBJ2-7; the table names TRBD1, a call not compared with the DNA. TRBV21-1 is a documented pseudogene. The CDR3 covers 15 residues. The CDR3 DNA follows: TGTGCCAGCAGCACGAGCGGGACAGGGGGCGTCGAGCAGTACTTC. This codes for CASSTSGTGGVEQYF.

The V call is TRBV7-8, the J call TRBJ1-2; D gene ambiguous. This CDR3 is built from 16 residues. Germline assignment: CDR1 SGHVS and CDR2 FQNEAQ. Trimming shortened V by 5 bases and J by 8 bases, and 24 bases separated the two germline ends. CDR3 region: CASSLRHGPQGGGYTF. The DNA for the CDR3 is TGTGCCAGCAGCCTCCGACACGGACCTCAAGGAGGGGGCTACACCTTC.

This clone is a singleton in its sample. The CDR3 protein is CASSLVAGGNQPQHF. The DNA of the CDR3 is TGCGCCAGCAGCTTGGTGGCAGGGGGTAATCAGCCCCAGCATTTT. J is TRBJ1-5 and V is TRBV5-1; TRBD1 aligns across 7 bases. This CDR3 spans 15 amino acids. Trimming removed 0 bases from V and 4 bases from J; junction bases left unmatched: 4. Germline V CDR1 and CDR2: SGHRS, YFSETQ.

The rearrangement joins TRBV30 to TRBJ2-1; 8 nucleotides match TRBD2. Germline loops: CDR1 GTSNPN, CDR2 SVGIG (reference sequence). The CDR3 has 13 amino acids. Trimming removed 7 bases from V and 5 bases from J; junction bases left unmatched: 7. DNA of the CDR3: TGTGCCTCCTCGGGAGCGGGGGACAATGAGCAGTTCTTC. Translated, it gives CASSGAGDNEQFF.

The J gene is TRBJ1-2, the V gene TRBV19, with TRBD1 as a possible D gene (5 bases). Germline V gene lookup returns CDR1 LNHDA and CDR2 SQIVND (reference sequence). The CDR3 covers 12 residues. Trimming took off 6 bases at V and 3 bases at J, with 8 bases between the two ends. The CDR3 is CASRTGDYGYTF. The DNA of the CDR3 is TGTGCCAGTAGAACAGGAGACTATGGCTACACCTTC.

The rearrangement links TRBV11-3 to TRBJ2-3; the D is unclear. Germline CDR1 is SGHNT and CDR2 is YENEEA. V was trimmed by 4 bases and J by 1 base, leaving 9 bases between them. CDR3 size: 14 residues. The CDR3 DNA is TGTGCCAGCAGCTCACGTGCGGGCACAGATACGCAGTATTTT. It codes for CASSSRAGTDTQYF.

CDR3 DNA: TGCGCCAGCAGCCAGACCTTCACGGGGGGAACTGAAGCTTTCTTT. Encoded protein: CASSQTFTGGTEAFF. The chain recombines TRBV4-3 with TRBJ1-1, with D tentatively TRBD1 (5 bases). The CDR3 extends over 15 amino acids. Germline V gene sequence: CDR1 LGHNA, CDR2 YSLEER. The V end lost 3 bases, the J end lost 5 bases, and 16 bases lay between the germline ends.

This clone turned up a few times. This chain joins TRBV5-4 and TRBJ1-1, with D perhaps matching TRBD1 (5 bases). CDR3 length: 15 amino acids. Germline CDR1 reads SGHNT; CDR2 reads YYREEE (reference sequence). Trimming pared 3 bases from V and 0 bases from J, leaving 12 bases between. In DNA, the CDR3 is TGTGCCAGCAGCTGGGACTTACTGATGAACACTGAAGCTTTCTTT. Encoded protein: CASSWDLLMNTEAFF.

V is TRBV30 and J is TRBJ1-5; 9 bases line up with TRBD1. This CDR3 has 17 amino acids. Germline V gene sequence: CDR1 GTSNPN, CDR2 SVGIG (reference sequence). With V trimmed by 0 bases and J by 4 bases, 10 bases remained unmatched. CDR3 DNA: TGTGCCTGGAGTGTACCCTCCGTCGGGACAGGGAATCAGCCCCAGCATTTT. Protein: CAWSVPSVGTGNQPQHF. Combining the CDR3 with reference TRBV30 and TRBJ1-5 gives the whole variable domain SQTIHQWPATLVQPVGSPLSLECTVEGTSNPNLYWYRQAAGRGLQLLFYSVGIGQISSEVPQNLSASRPQDRQFILSSKKLLLSDSGFYLCAWSVPSVGTGNQPQHFGDGTRLSIL.

The V call is TRBV15, the J call TRBJ2-7; D call uncertain. Trimming left V 0 bases short and J 2 bases short, with 8 bases between. Germline loops: CDR1 LNHNV, CDR2 YYDKDF (reference sequence). The CDR3 is 14 amino acids. In nucleotides, the CDR3 is TGTGCCACCAGCAGAGACACGTGGCCCTACGAGCAGTACTTC. Translating gives CATSRDTWPYEQYF.

This sequence joins TRBV18 and TRBJ2-1, with 7 bases aligning to TRBD2. V trimming: 3 bases; J trimming: 2 bases; junction bases outside the gene matches: 7. The germline CDR1 and CDR2 sequences are KGHSH and LQKENI. CDR3 length equals 16 residues. The CDR3 spells CASSPFETSPYNEQFF. DNA of the CDR3: TGTGCCAGCTCACCTTTCGAGACTAGCCCCTACAATGAGCAGTTCTTC.

The chain carries TRBV15 and TRBJ2-1, with 7 bases that match TRBD2. V lost 0 bases, J lost 6 bases, and 5 bases stayed unmatched. The CDR3 is made up of 15 amino acids. The germline CDR1 and CDR2 sequences are LNHNV and YYDKDF (reference sequence). CDR3 sequence: CATSRDGAGLNEQFF. In DNA, the CDR3 is TGTGCCACCAGCAGAGACGGAGCGGGGCTCAATGAGCAGTTCTTC.

The gene calls are TRBV7-2 and TRBJ2-7, with TRBD2 matching over 11 bases. The CDR3 extends over 15 amino acids. Germline CDR1 is SGHTA and CDR2 is FQGNSA. Trimming took 3 bases from V and 4 from J; bases not matched to a gene: 5. This CDR3 is CASSLASGGQYEQYF. As DNA, the CDR3 is TGTGCCAGCAGCTTGGCTAGCGGGGGGCAATACGAGCAGTACTTC.

DNA of the CDR3: TGTGCCAGCAGTTCCCCCGGACAGGGGGAGTTCTACGAGCAGTACTTC. Encoded protein: CASSSPGQGEFYEQYF. The V call is TRBV6-2 or TRBV6-3, the J call TRBJ2-7; 10 positions match TRBD1. V lost 4 bases and J lost 3; bases outside the gene matches: 9. Germline values: CDR1 MNHEY, CDR2 SVGEGT. CDR3 size: 16 residues.

This chain uses TRBV4-1 with TRBJ1-5, with 7 bases lining up with TRBD1. Per the germline V gene, CDR1 is MGHRA and CDR2 is YSYEKL. J was trimmed by 7 bases and V by 1 base; bases with no gene match: 7. The CDR3 runs to 15 residues. CDR3 bases: TGCGCCAGCAGCCAAGCGCCTACAGGGGTCCAGCCCCAGCATTTT. Its translation is CASSQAPTGVQPQHF.